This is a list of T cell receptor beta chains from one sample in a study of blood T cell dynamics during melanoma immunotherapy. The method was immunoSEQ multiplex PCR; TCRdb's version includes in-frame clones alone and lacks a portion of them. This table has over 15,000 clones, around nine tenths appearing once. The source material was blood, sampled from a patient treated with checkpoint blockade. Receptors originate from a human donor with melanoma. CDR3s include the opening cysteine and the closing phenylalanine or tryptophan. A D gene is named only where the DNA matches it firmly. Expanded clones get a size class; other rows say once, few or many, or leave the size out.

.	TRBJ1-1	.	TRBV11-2	CASSLFTAAEAFF	TGTGCCAGCAGCTTGTTCACAGCGGCTGAAGCTTTCTTT
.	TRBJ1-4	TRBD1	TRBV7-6	CASSPGQGRLYRNEKLFF	TGTGCCAGCAGCCCCGGACAGGGGAGGCTATATCGGAATGAAAAACTGTTTTTT
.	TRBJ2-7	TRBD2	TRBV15	CATSRDGRPSYEQYF	TGTGCCACCAGCAGAGACGGGAGGCCCTCCTACGAGCAGTACTTC
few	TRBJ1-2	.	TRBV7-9	CASTLALTGTNYGYTF	TGTGCCAGCACCCTAGCTCTCACAGGGACTAACTATGGCTACACCTTC
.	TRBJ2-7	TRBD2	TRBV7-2	CASSLWTSGSEQYF	TGTGCCAGCAGCTTATGGACTAGCGGGAGCGAGCAGTACTTC
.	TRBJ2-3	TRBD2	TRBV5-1	CASSPTSGRAADTQYF	TGCGCCAGCAGCCCTACTAGCGGGAGGGCGGCAGATACGCAGTATTTT
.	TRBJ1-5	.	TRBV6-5	CASRSGTGGNQPQHF	TGTGCCAGCAGGTCCGGGACGGGGGGCAATCAGCCCCAGCATTTT
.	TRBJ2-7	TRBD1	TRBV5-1	CASTRDRVSEQYF	TGCGCCAGCACCCGGGACAGGGTGAGCGAGCAGTACTTC
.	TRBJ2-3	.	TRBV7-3	CASSLTLEDTQYF	TGTGCCAGCAGCTTAACCCTCGAGGATACGCAGTATTTT
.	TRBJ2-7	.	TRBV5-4	CASSFSGSSYEQYF	TGTGCCAGCAGCTTTTCGGGGAGCTCCTACGAGCAGTACTTC
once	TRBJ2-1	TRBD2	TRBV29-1	CSVERTSINEQFF	TGCAGCGTTGAGCGGACTAGTATTAATGAGCAGTTCTTC